The present T cell receptor beta chain was sequenced within a study of T cells in localized non-small cell lung cancer. This CDR3 is 15 amino acids long. V shed 1 base, J shed 5 bases, and the junction held 3 bases outside the gene matches. Germline CDR1 and CDR2: SGHRS and YFSETQ. TCRdb's table, derived via immunoSEQ multiplex PCR, lists solely in-frame clones and lacks some. The sample lists around 64,000 clones, around nine tenths occurring once. The sequence was collected from a man aged 35 to 69 with stage I squamous cell lung carcinoma. The chain combines TRBV5-1 with TRBJ2-1, with TRBD2 identical over 10 bases. Source: peripheral blood, taken before any cancer treatment. Written as DNA, the CDR3 is TGCGCCAGCAGCTTGAGCGGGAGGGTTAACAATGAGCAGTTCTTC. It translates to CASSLSGRVNNEQFF.